The 14 T cell receptor beta chains listed next were all sequenced from one sample in a study of blood T cell repertoires in COVID-19. TCRdb's copy holds only in-frame clones and misses some; the assay was immunoSEQ multiplex PCR. The sample consists of approximately 150,000 clones, about 90% of them appearing once. Sequencing was carried out using peripheral blood. All receptors come from a man aged 50 to 60 who had recovered from COVID-19.

This clone was picked up a small number of times. This chain links TRBV5-1 with TRBJ1-1, with 7 bases matching TRBD1. The CDR3 covers 15 residues. CDR1 is SGHRS, CDR2 YFSETQ, per germline. Trimming at V came to 4 bases and at J to 0 bases, leaving 6 bases not matched to a gene. This CDR3 reads CASSTRQGMNTEAFF. In DNA, the CDR3 is TGCGCCAGCAGCACGCGACAGGGAATGAACACTGAAGCTTTCTTT.

V is TRBV3-1 (or the pseudogene TRBV3-2) and J is TRBJ1-2; D uncertain. The CDR3 covers 13 residues. Germline assignment: CDR1 LGHDT and CDR2 YNNKEL (reference sequence). V was trimmed by 1 base and J by 0 bases, leaving 3 bases between them. The CDR3 loop is CASSQASNYGYTF. The CDR3 DNA reads TGTGCCAGCAGCCAAGCTTCTAACTATGGCTACACCTTC.

The V gene is TRBV7-3, the J gene TRBJ1-1; possible D gene TRBD1, 6 bases. From germline, CDR1 is SGHTA and CDR2 FQGTGA. The ends were cut back, 7 bases at V and 2 bases at J, with 20 bases in the middle. The CDR3 is 16 residues long. The CDR3 sequence: CASNYIRQAKNTEAFF. CDR3 nucleotides: TGTGCCAGCAACTACATTAGACAGGCGAAAAACACTGAAGCTTTCTTT.

The chain combines TRBV6-5 with TRBJ1-1; the D gene is possibly TRBD1 (6 bases). The CDR3 consists of 14 residues. In germline, CDR1 is MNHEY, CDR2 SVGAGI. The V end lost 6 bases, the J end lost 1 base, and 12 bases lay between the germline ends. The CDR3 DNA is TGTGCCAGCAGGGCTGACAGGACGAACACTGAAGCTTTCTTT. The encoded protein is CASRADRTNTEAFF.

This chain connects TRBV24-1 to TRBJ2-5, with D possibly matching TRBD2 (6 bases). CDR1 is KGHDR and CDR2 is SFDVKD in the germline V gene. The V end lost 5 bases, the J end lost 3 bases, and 9 bases lay between the germline ends. The CDR3 covers 13 residues. CDR3 loop: CATSVGGEETQYF. The CDR3 DNA sequence: TGTGCCACCAGTGTTGGCGGGGAAGAGACCCAGTACTTC.

The CDR3 nucleotides read TGTGCCAGCAGTGTGGCTACAGGAGGGACTGAAGCTTTCTTT. Its protein product is CASSVATGGTEAFF. The J gene is TRBJ1-1, the V gene TRBV2, with D perhaps matching TRBD1 (5 bases). V gave up 4 bases and J gave up 5 bases, with 14 bases separating them. The germline V gene has CDR1 SNHLY and CDR2 FYNNEI. CDR3 length equals 14 residues. The variable domain in full, with the rest retrieved from reference TRBV2 and TRBJ1-1, is EPEVTQTPSHQVTQMGQEVILRCVPISNHLYFYWYRQILGQKVEFLVSFYNNEISEKSEIFDDQFSVERPDGSNFTLKIRSTKLEDSAMYFCASSVATGGTEAFFGQGTRLTVV.

J is TRBJ2-3 and V is TRBV7-2; D is perhaps TRBD2 (7 bases). CDR1 is SGHTA, CDR2 FQGNSA, per germline. The V and J ends lost 6 bases and 2 bases respectively, with 18 bases between them. The CDR3 spans 16 residues. CDR3 nucleotide sequence: TGTGCCAGCAGAACTGGAGGGGGGGGCACCACAGATACGCAGTATTTT. As protein: CASRTGGGGTTDTQYF. Looking up the rest from reference TRBV7-2 and TRBJ2-3 gives the full variable domain: GAGVSQSPSNKVTEKGKDVELRCDPISGHTALYWYRQSLGQGLEFLIYFQGNSAPDKSGLPSDRFSAERTGGSVSTLTIQRTQQEDSAVYLCASRTGGGGTTDTQYFGPGTRLTVL.

This chain's CDR3 is CASSYWDRDYEQYF. In DNA, the CDR3 is TGTGCCAGCAGTTACTGGGACAGGGACTACGAGCAGTACTTC. The V gene is TRBV6-2 or TRBV6-3, the J gene TRBJ2-7, with 9 positions matching TRBD1. The CDR3 runs 14 residues. V shed 1 base and J 3 bases; nucleotides not matched to a gene: 1. Germline assignment: CDR1 MNHEY and CDR2 SVGEGT.

The chain uses TRBV7-6 and TRBJ2-2; a possible D gene is TRBD1 (6 bases). The germline V and J ends were trimmed by 3 bases and 3 bases, with 20 bases remaining between them. The CDR3 length is 18 residues. Germline V gene sequence: CDR1 SGHVS, CDR2 FNYEAQ. CDR3: CASSLGVNRAAHTGELFF. DNA of the CDR3: TGTGCCAGCAGCTTGGGGGTTAACAGGGCCGCTCACACCGGGGAGCTGTTTTTT.

This chain joins TRBV6-5 and TRBJ2-4; TRBD1 agrees at 11 bases. Germline V CDR1 and CDR2: MNHEY, SVGAGI. The length of the CDR3 is 14 residues. J gave up 3 bases and V 6 bases, and 1 base lay outside the gene matches. The CDR3 reads CASRGTGGKNIQYF. Here the CDR3 DNA reads TGTGCCAGCAGAGGGACAGGGGGCAAAAACATTCAGTACTTC.

The chain couples TRBV9 to TRBJ1-1, with D hard to call. The CDR3 length is 13 residues. Germline CDR1 is SGDLS and CDR2 is YYNGEE. Trimming left V 3 bases short and J 5 bases short, with 11 bases between. The CDR3 sequence: CASSANLGTEAFF. The CDR3, as DNA: TGTGCCAGCAGCGCCAACCTAGGAACTGAAGCTTTCTTT. Filled out from reference TRBV9 and TRBJ1-1, the complete variable domain reads DSGVTQTPKHLITATGQRVTLRCSPRSGDLSVYWYQQSLDQGLQFLIQYYNGEERAKGNILERFSAQQFPDLHSELNLSSLELGDSALYFCASSANLGTEAFFGQGTRLTVV.

This clone was seen more than once but under ten times. The CDR3 loop reads CASSPGLAGGSHQETQYF. The CDR3 nucleotides read TGTGCCAGCAGTCCAGGACTAGCGGGGGGGTCCCACCAAGAGACCCAGTACTTC. The V gene is TRBV6-2 or TRBV6-3, the J gene TRBJ2-5; 15 positions match TRBD2. The CDR3 consists of 18 residues. The ends lost 5 bases at V and 0 bases at J; junction bases unmatched: 7. Germline lookup yields CDR1 MNHEY and CDR2 SVGEGT.

V and J are TRBV6-5 and TRBJ1-1, with D maybe TRBD1 (5 bases). Germline-derived CDR1 and CDR2 are MNHEY and SVGAGI. V was shortened by 5 bases and J by 1 base, with 11 bases between the two germline ends. The CDR3 runs to 14 residues. The CDR3: CASSLGQGNTEAFF. CDR3 DNA sequence: TGTGCCAGCAGTCTCGGACAAGGGAACACTGAAGCTTTCTTT.

V usage is TRBV6-2 or TRBV6-3 and J usage is TRBJ2-1; 7 nucleotides match TRBD2. V gave up 2 bases and J gave up 8 bases; unmatched junction bases: 6. Germline values: CDR1 MNHEY, CDR2 SVGEGT. This CDR3 comprises 14 residues. The CDR3 spells CASSYTGREDEQFF. CDR3 in DNA: TGTGCCAGCAGTTACACGGGGAGGGAGGATGAGCAGTTCTTC.